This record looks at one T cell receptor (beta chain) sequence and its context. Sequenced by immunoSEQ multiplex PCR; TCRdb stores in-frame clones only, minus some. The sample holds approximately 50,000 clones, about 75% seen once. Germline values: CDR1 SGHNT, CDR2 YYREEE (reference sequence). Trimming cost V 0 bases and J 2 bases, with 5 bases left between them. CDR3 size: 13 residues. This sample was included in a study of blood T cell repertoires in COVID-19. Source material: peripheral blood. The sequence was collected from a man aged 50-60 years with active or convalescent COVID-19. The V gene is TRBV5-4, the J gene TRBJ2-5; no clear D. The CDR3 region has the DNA TGTGCCAGCAGCTTGGACAGACAAGAGACCCAGTACTTC. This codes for CASSLDRQETQYF.